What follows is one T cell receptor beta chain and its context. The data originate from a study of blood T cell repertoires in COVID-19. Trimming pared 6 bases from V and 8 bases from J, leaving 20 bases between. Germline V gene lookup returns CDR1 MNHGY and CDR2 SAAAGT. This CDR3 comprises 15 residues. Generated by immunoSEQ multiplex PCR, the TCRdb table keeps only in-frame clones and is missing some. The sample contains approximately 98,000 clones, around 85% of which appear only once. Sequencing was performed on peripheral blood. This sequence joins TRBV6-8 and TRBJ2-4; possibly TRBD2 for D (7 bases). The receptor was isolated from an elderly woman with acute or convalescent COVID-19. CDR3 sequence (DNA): TGTGCCAGCAGCCGCACGAGGGGGGGCACGGACATTCAGTACTTC. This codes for CASSRTRGGTDIQYF.